What follows are 30 T cell receptor beta chains derived from one specimen sequenced in a study of cytomegalovirus exposure and HLA in healthy donors. Primers included in the PCR were 60 Vbeta and 13 Jbeta primers. The repertoire was sequenced with immunoSEQ multiplex PCR; TCRdb's copy has only in-frame clones and lacks some. The sample contains 200,000 to 250,000 clones, less than 85% of which appear only once. Sequenced input: PBMCs. The origin of the receptors is a man in his late teens or twenties in good health and CMV-seronegative.

CDR3 DNA sequence: TGCGCCAGCAGCTTGGACCCAGCGGGTGAACTGTTTTTT. Amino acids: CASSLDPAGELFF. The chain is built from TRBV5-1 and TRBJ1-4, with no clear D. Trimming cost V 0 bases and J 12 bases, with 12 bases left between them. This CDR3 has 13 amino acids. Germline-derived CDR1 and CDR2 are SGHRS and YFSETQ. The whole variable domain, remainder taken from reference TRBV5-1 and TRBJ1-4, is KAGVTQTPRYLIKTRGQQVTLSCSPISGHRSVSWYQQTPGQGLQFLFEYFSETQRNKGNFPGRFSGRQFSNSRSEMNVSTLELGDSALYLCASSLDPAGELFFGSGTQLSVL.

The DNA of the CDR3 is TGTGCCTGGAGTGATGGGCTAGCGGGAAAAGAGCAGTTCTTC. It specifies CAWSDGLAGKEQFF. The chain couples TRBV30 to TRBJ2-1, with TRBD2 identical over 9 bases. Germline-derived CDR1 and CDR2 are GTSNPN and SVGIG (reference sequence). V was clipped by 1 base and J by 10 bases; unmatched bases: 8. The CDR3 runs 14 residues. Supplemented by reference TRBV30 and TRBJ2-1, the full variable domain reads SQTIHQWPATLVQPVGSPLSLECTVEGTSNPNLYWYRQAAGRGLQLLFYSVGIGQISSEVPQNLSASRPQDRQFILSSKKLLLSDSGFYLCAWSDGLAGKEQFFGPGTRLTVL.

The chain is built from TRBV9 and TRBJ2-1, with TRBD2 matching 9 bases. Germline V lookup: CDR1 SGDLS, CDR2 YYNGEE. V was pared by 4 bases and J by 10 bases, with 15 bases of the junction left unmatched. CDR3 length: 16 residues. The CDR3 loop reads CASSRMPGTSFSEQFF. In DNA form, the CDR3 reads TGTGCCAGCAGCAGAATGCCCGGGACTAGCTTCTCAGAGCAGTTCTTC.

Only one count was recorded for this clone. This rearrangement joins TRBV20-1 to TRBJ1-5; D unresolved. The V and J ends lost 3 bases and 7 bases respectively, with 7 bases between them. CDR3 length: 11 residues. Germline V gene data show CDR1 as DFQATT and CDR2 as SNEGSKA (reference sequence). For the CDR3, the DNA is TGCAGTGCTAGTCCGGGGCAGCCCCAGCATTTT. Translated, it gives CSASPGQPQHF.

This clone was found a few times. The V gene is TRBV27, the J gene TRBJ2-1, with 10 bases fitting TRBD2. With V trimmed by 8 bases and J by 4 bases, 8 bases remained unmatched. The CDR3 is 15 amino acids. Germline V gives CDR1 MNHEY, CDR2 SMNVEV (reference sequence). CDR3 coding DNA: TGTGCCAGCGGAGCCGGGACTAGCGCTTACAATGAGCAGTTCTTC. Translating gives CASGAGTSAYNEQFF.

The V gene is TRBV10-2, the J gene TRBJ1-1, with TRBD1 identical over 8 bases. The CDR3 consists of 13 residues. The trim removed 8 bases at V and 4 bases at J, leaving 6 bases unmatched. CDR1 and CDR2 from the germline V gene are WSHSY and SAAADI. CDR3 amino acids: CASEDRVGTEAFF. The CDR3 coding sequence is TGCGCCAGCGAGGACAGGGTGGGCACTGAAGCTTTCTTT.

This sequence joins TRBV2 and TRBJ2-7; 13 nucleotides agree with TRBD2. CDR3 length equals 14 residues. CDR1 and CDR2 (germline): SNHLY, FYNNEI. The junction had 5 bases not matched to a gene; V was cut back by 6 bases and J by 6 bases. The CDR3, as DNA: TGTGCCAGCAGAGAGACTAGCGGGAGGCCCGAGCAGTACTTC. Translating gives CASRETSGRPEQYF. The complete variable domain, with remaining parts taken from reference TRBV2 and TRBJ2-7, reads EPEVTQTPSHQVTQMGQEVILRCVPISNHLYFYWYRQILGQKVEFLVSFYNNEISEKSEIFDDQFSVERPDGSNFTLKIRSTKLEDSAMYFCASRETSGRPEQYFGPGTRLTVT.

This chain connects TRBV7-2 to TRBJ2-2; TRBD2 matches at 7 bases. Germline CDR1 SGHTA, CDR2 FQGNSA. With 2 bases clipped from V and 0 bases from J, the junction kept 6 bases outside the gene matches. CDR3 length: 17 residues. CDR3 amino acids: CASSLSREATNTGELFF. The CDR3 bases are TGTGCCAGCAGCTTAAGTCGGGAGGCAACGAACACCGGGGAGCTGTTTTTT.

This chain uses TRBV27 with TRBJ1-2; TRBD1 matches 8 bases. There are 13 residues in the CDR3. V gave up 5 bases and J gave up 8 bases; unmatched junction bases: 7. The germline V gene encodes CDR1 MNHEY and CDR2 SMNVEV (reference sequence). CDR3 loop: CASSETGVRGYTF. The CDR3, as DNA: TGTGCCAGCAGTGAGACAGGGGTAAGGGGCTACACCTTC.

This clone has just a few counts. This chain uses TRBV2 with TRBJ2-6, with D perhaps TRBD2 (5 bases). Germline CDR1 and CDR2: SNHLY and FYNNEI. Trimming stripped 2 bases from V and 4 bases from J, with 12 bases between. The CDR3 totals 16 residues. CDR3: CASSEWVPGGANVLTF. The CDR3 nucleotides are TGTGCCAGCAGTGAATGGGTCCCGGGAGGGGCCAACGTCCTGACTTTC.

The V call is TRBV29-1, the J call TRBJ2-2; the match to TRBD2 covers 9 bases. The V gene's germline CDR1 is SQVTM and CDR2 ANQGSEA. The ends lost 3 bases at V and 4 bases at J; junction bases unmatched: 9. The CDR3 is 16 amino acids. This chain's CDR3 is CSVELAGGIGTGELFF. CDR3 nucleotide sequence: TGCAGCGTTGAGTTGGCGGGAGGGATAGGCACCGGGGAGCTGTTTTTT.

V is TRBV6-5 and J is TRBJ2-7; 10 positions match TRBD1. CDR3 length: 14 amino acids. Per the germline V gene, CDR1 is MNHEY and CDR2 is SVGAGI. Germline trimming cut 10 bases from V and 4 bases from J; bases unmatched to any gene: 10. The CDR3 protein is CATKRGQGTYEQYF. CDR3 nucleotide sequence: TGTGCCACCAAGCGGGGACAGGGGACGTACGAGCAGTACTTC.

The V call is TRBV30, the J call TRBJ2-5; D uncertain. CDR1 is GTSNPN, CDR2 SVGIG, per germline (reference sequence). Trimming left V 3 bases short and J 4 bases short, with 12 bases between. CDR3 length: 13 residues. The CDR3 nucleotides are TGTGCCTGGAGCACTGCCGCGAGAGAGACCCAGTACTTC. It is translated as CAWSTAARETQYF.

The chain combines TRBV11-2 with TRBJ2-3; TRBD1 is a possible D gene (5 bases). The V gene lost 5 bases and the J gene lost 2 bases, with 14 bases spanning the gap. Germline CDR1 reads SGHAT; CDR2 reads FQNNGV. The CDR3 is made up of 15 amino acids. CDR3 region: CASSPSQGFTDTQYF. The CDR3 DNA reads as TGTGCCAGCAGCCCATCCCAGGGATTCACAGATACGCAGTATTTT.

V and J are TRBV7-2 and TRBJ2-7; the match to TRBD1 covers 10 bases. Losses at the gene ends were 4 bases for V and 2 bases for J; bases not matched to a gene: 14. This CDR3 is built from 18 residues. CDR1 is SGHTA, CDR2 FQGNSA, per germline. The CDR3 bases are TGTGCCAGCAGCTCCGCCGGACAGGGGGGATACAGGGCCTACGAGCAGTACTTC. Protein product: CASSSAGQGGYRAYEQYF.

The rearrangement joins TRBV19 to TRBJ1-4; D may be TRBD1 (6 bases). CDR1 LNHDA and CDR2 SQIVND come from the germline V gene (reference sequence). The CDR3 extends over 14 amino acids. Trimming shortened V by 8 bases and J by 3 bases, and 13 bases separated the two germline ends. CDR3 bases: TGTGCCAGTGGAAAGACAGGATCTAATGAAAAACTGTTTTTT. It encodes CASGKTGSNEKLFF.

J is TRBJ2-1 and V is TRBV19; D perhaps matches TRBD2 (5 bases). The V gene lost 5 bases and the J gene lost 10 bases, with 15 bases spanning the gap. The CDR3 has 13 amino acids. Germline V gives CDR1 LNHDA, CDR2 SQIVND (reference sequence). The CDR3 DNA sequence: TGTGCCAGTAGTTCAAGGAGCGGCTGGGAGCAGTTCTTC. This gives the protein CASSSRSGWEQFF.

This chain connects TRBV2 to TRBJ1-1, with a weak D call TRBD1 (6 bases). Trimming took off 5 bases at V and 4 bases at J, with 14 bases between the two ends. The germline V gene has CDR1 SNHLY and CDR2 FYNNEI. CDR3 length equals 14 residues. The CDR3 DNA sequence: TGTGCCAGCAGTTACCCAACAGGGACCACTGAAGCTTTCTTT. It translates to CASSYPTGTTEAFF.

The genes are TRBV20-1 and TRBJ2-5, with unresolved D. The CDR3 extends over 11 amino acids. V dropped 4 bases and J dropped 2 bases, with 5 bases sitting between them. Looked up from germline, CDR1 is DFQATT and CDR2 is SNEGSKA (reference sequence). This CDR3 reads CSATSQETQYF. The CDR3 nucleotides read TGCAGTGCTACCAGTCAAGAGACCCAGTACTTC.

This sequence joins TRBV19 and TRBJ1-4; D uncertain. The CDR3 length is 14 residues. Germline values: CDR1 LNHDA, CDR2 SQIVND (reference sequence). With 4 bases removed from V and 7 bases from J, the gap between germline ends came to 13 bases. The CDR3 DNA sequence: TGTGCCAGTAGTACCCCTACAGTGGCTGAAAAACTGTTTTTT. This codes for CASSTPTVAEKLFF.

The chain uses TRBV10-3 and TRBJ1-2; D is unresolved. This CDR3 is 14 amino acids long. The germline gives CDR1 ENHRY, CDR2 SYGVKD. Trimming shortened V by 3 bases and J by 2 bases, and 10 bases separated the two germline ends. The CDR3 nucleotides read TGTGCCATCAGTGATCACGGCGGGAACTATGGCTACACCTTC. Encoded protein: CAISDHGGNYGYTF.

This clone was detected once. This chain joins TRBV5-6 and TRBJ2-7; possibly TRBD1 for D (5 bases). Germline lookup yields CDR1 SGHDT and CDR2 YYEEEE. Between the trimmed V and J ends, which lost 3 bases and 1 base, there was a span of 14 bases. CDR3 length: 15 amino acids. CDR3 coding DNA: TGTGCCAGCAGCTACCAAGGGGCATATTCCTACGAGCAGTACTTC. Translating it yields CASSYQGAYSYEQYF.

The chain uses TRBV7-9 and TRBJ2-7, with TRBD1 as a possible D gene (6 bases). Germline loops: CDR1 SEHNR, CDR2 FQNEAQ (reference sequence). V lost 2 bases and J lost 0, with 11 bases in between. The length of the CDR3 is 15 residues. Here the CDR3 reads CASSLSWDISYEQYF. As DNA, the CDR3 is TGTGCCAGCAGCTTATCGTGGGACATCTCCTACGAGCAGTACTTC.

CDR3 region: CASSQHGGAATNEKLFF. In DNA, the CDR3 is TGCGCCAGCAGCCAACACGGCGGGGCAGCGACTAATGAAAAACTGTTTTTT. V and J are TRBV4-1 and TRBJ1-4, with TRBD1 as a possible D gene (5 bases). V was clipped by 2 bases and J by 2 bases, with 15 bases between them. This CDR3 comprises 17 residues. The V gene's germline CDR1 is MGHRA and CDR2 YSYEKL.

Only a few counts were recorded for this clone. The V and J genes are TRBV6-5 and TRBJ1-2; no clear D gene. Trimming stripped 2 bases from V and 2 bases from J, with 6 bases between. This CDR3 is built from 13 residues. CDR1 and CDR2 (germline): MNHEY, SVGAGI. CDR3 amino acids: CASSYAPNYGYTF. In DNA, the CDR3 is TGTGCCAGCAGTTACGCGCCCAACTATGGCTACACCTTC.

The J gene is TRBJ1-4, the V gene TRBV19; tentatively, D is TRBD1 (6 bases). V shed 7 bases and J shed 7 bases, with 10 bases lying between them. CDR1 is LNHDA and CDR2 is SQIVND in the germline V gene (reference sequence). The CDR3 extends over 12 amino acids. The CDR3: CASTGVGEKLFF. In nucleotides, the CDR3 is TGTGCCAGTACAGGGGTAGGTGAAAAACTGTTTTTT.

The chain combines TRBV27 with TRBJ2-5, with 12 bases lining up with TRBD1. With V trimmed by 2 bases and J by 5 bases, 3 bases remained unmatched. The CDR3 length is 15 residues. CDR1 is MNHEY and CDR2 is SMNVEV in the germline V gene (reference sequence). CDR3 bases: TGTGCCAGCAGTTTAGGGACAGGGGGCCGTGAGACCCAGTACTTC. It codes for CASSLGTGGRETQYF.

Here the CDR3 DNA reads TGTGCCAGCACTCCCGATGGGGCGAGCAATCAGCCCCAGCATTTT. Amino acid sequence: CASTPDGASNQPQHF. J is TRBJ1-5 and V is TRBV9; possibly TRBD1 for D (5 bases). There are 15 residues in the CDR3. The germline V gene has CDR1 SGDLS and CDR2 YYNGEE. The ends were cut back, 6 bases at V and 1 base at J, with 14 bases in the middle.

J is TRBJ2-1 and V is TRBV18; 7 bases align to TRBD2. CDR1 KGHSH and CDR2 LQKENI come from the germline V gene. The trim removed 4 bases at V and 5 bases at J, leaving 8 bases unmatched. The CDR3 contains 15 residues. The CDR3 DNA reads TGTGCCAGCTCACTTGGCGGGAGTCCCCACAATGAGCAGTTCTTC. Translating it yields CASSLGGSPHNEQFF.

CDR3 region: CASSPERETQYF. As DNA, the CDR3 is TGTGCCAGCAGCCCGGAGAGGGAGACCCAGTACTTC. The gene calls are TRBV5-4 and TRBJ2-5; D gene unclear. V was clipped by 4 bases and J by 5 bases, with 9 bases between them. Germline CDR1 and CDR2: SGHNT and YYREEE (reference sequence). The CDR3 consists of 12 residues.